This is a list of T cell receptor beta chains from one sample in a study of beta chain features in type 1 diabetes. Some clones are missing from TCRdb's copy, which holds only in-frame ones; the method was immunoSEQ multiplex PCR. Among 900,000 or so clones listed, about a sixth were seen once. The sequencing sample was made of naive CD4+ T cells from blood. All receptors derive from a woman younger than 30 in good health. The CDR3 runs from the conserved cysteine through the conserved F or W. The D gene is left open where the match is weak. The size of a clone is reported for some rows only, either as once, few or many, or as a class for expanded clones.

CDR3 protein | CDR3 DNA | J gene | D gene | clone size | V gene
CASSSAGLGQYNEQFF | TGTGCCAGCAGCTCGGCGGGACTAGGCCAATACAATGAGCAGTTCTTC | TRBJ2-1 | TRBD2 | . | TRBV7-2
CSASTGWGYTF | TGCAGTGCTAGTACGGGATGGGGCTACACCTTC | TRBJ1-2 | . | . | TRBV20-1
CASRSSASGANVLTF | TGTGCCAGCAGGTCGTCAGCTTCTGGGGCCAACGTCCTGACTTTC | TRBJ2-6 | . | . | TRBV28
CASSLVGLGKSAIDTQYF | TGTGCCAGCAGCTTAGTTGGTCTCGGTAAAAGCGCGATAGATACGCAGTATTTT | TRBJ2-3 | . | few | TRBV11-2
CASSPGQGTPFSGANVLTF | TGTGCCAGCAGCCCGGGACAGGGAACACCTTTCTCTGGGGCCAACGTCCTGACTTTC | TRBJ2-6 | TRBD1 | . | TRBV9
CASTQEIVLTDTQYF | TGTGCCAGCACCCAGGAGATAGTCCTCACAGATACGCAGTATTTT | TRBJ2-3 | . | . | TRBV2
CASSPDYYTGELFF | TGCGCCAGCAGCCCCGACTACTACACCGGGGAGCTGTTTTTT | TRBJ2-2 | . | few | TRBV5-1
CASSWRQGPNNEQFF | TGTGCCAGCAGCTGGAGACAGGGCCCTAACAATGAGCAGTTCTTC | TRBJ2-1 | TRBD1 | . | TRBV9
CASSLGAINEKLFF | TGCGCCAGCAGCTTGGGGGCCATTAATGAAAAACTGTTTTTT | TRBJ1-4 | . | few | TRBV5-1
CASRIQGARETQYF | TGTGCCAGCAGGATACAGGGGGCAAGGGAGACCCAGTACTTC | TRBJ2-5 | TRBD1 | . | TRBV5-4
CATSRDRGSVEQYF | TGTGCCACCAGCAGGGACAGGGGTTCTGTAGAGCAGTACTTC | TRBJ2-7 | TRBD1 | . | TRBV15
CASSLRQAQETQYF | TGTGCCAGCAGCTTACGGCAGGCCCAAGAGACCCAGTACTTC | TRBJ2-5 | . | . | TRBV7-9
CASSLTGDYGYTF | TGTGCCAGCTCACTTACAGGGGACTATGGCTACACCTTC | TRBJ1-2 | TRBD1 | few | TRBV18
CASSFGNGAYEQYF | TGTGCCAGCAGCTTCGGAAACGGGGCCTACGAGCAGTACTTC | TRBJ2-7 | . | few | TRBV7-2
CASSPGLAGAETQYF | TGTGCCAGTAGTCCCGGACTAGCGGGAGCTGAGACCCAGTACTTC | TRBJ2-5 | TRBD2 | . | TRBV19
CASSLFGQQETQYF | TGTGCCAGCAGCTTATTTGGCCAGCAAGAGACCCAGTACTTC | TRBJ2-5 | . | . | TRBV7-9
CASSLLGTGADEQYF | TGCGCCAGCAGCTTGCTGGGGACAGGGGCTGACGAGCAGTACTTC | TRBJ2-7 | TRBD1 | few | TRBV5-1
CATAGQGAVGTQYF | TGTGCCACCGCCGGCCAGGGGGCAGTCGGGACCCAGTACTTC | TRBJ2-5 | TRBD1 | . | TRBV15
CASGTIRTQYF | TGTGCCAGTGGGACAATCCGGACCCAGTACTTC | TRBJ2-5 | . | few | TRBV6-1
CASRSPYSGEQFF | TGTGCCAGCCGCTCCCCGTATAGCGGTGAGCAGTTCTTC | TRBJ2-1 | . | . | TRBV2
CSAREGAEAFF | TGCAGTGCCCGCGAGGGCGCTGAAGCTTTCTTT | TRBJ1-1 | . | few | TRBV20-1
CASSLPTRSNTEAFF | TGTGCCAGCAGCCTCCCGACTCGGTCGAACACTGAAGCTTTCTTT | TRBJ1-1 | . | . | TRBV7-9
CASSQDGTSEYNEQFF | TGCGCCAGCAGCCAAGACGGGACTAGCGAGTACAATGAGCAGTTCTTC | TRBJ2-1 | TRBD2 | . | TRBV4-3
CASSFLGDTQYF | TGTGCCAGCAGTTTTTTGGGAGATACGCAGTATTTT | TRBJ2-3 | . | . | TRBV28
CSVVRGGGGYEQYF | TGCAGCGTTGTCCGCGGAGGGGGCGGCTACGAGCAGTACTTC | TRBJ2-7 | . | few | TRBV29-1
CASSQEGSGRAHEQFF | TGTGCCAGCAGCCAAGAAGGTAGCGGGAGGGCCCATGAGCAGTTCTTC | TRBJ2-1 | TRBD2 | . | TRBV4-2
CASSKGLTPTYEQYF | TGTGCCAGCAGCAAAGGACTTACCCCAACCTACGAGCAGTACTTC | TRBJ2-7 | . | few | TRBV28
CAIALAGKPGELFF | TGTGCCATTGCCCTAGCGGGAAAGCCCGGGGAGCTGTTTTTT | TRBJ2-2 | TRBD2 | . | TRBV6-5
CASRKLAVPQETQYF | TGTGCCAGCAGAAAACTAGCGGTGCCACAAGAGACCCAGTACTTC | TRBJ2-5 | TRBD2 | few | TRBV6-6
CASCIDSGKNTEAFF | TGTGCCAGCTGCATAGACAGCGGAAAAAACACTGAAGCTTTCTTT | TRBJ1-1 | . | few | TRBV6-5
CASSWSLLAGGLNEQFF | TGCGCCAGCAGCTGGAGTCTACTAGCGGGAGGGCTCAATGAGCAGTTCTTC | TRBJ2-1 | TRBD2 | few | TRBV5-1
CASSGGVPAYEQYF | TGTGCCAGCAGCGGAGGGGTTCCGGCCTACGAGCAGTACTTC | TRBJ2-7 | . | . | TRBV5-6
CASSRTSGLQETQYF | TGTGCCAGCAGCCGCACTAGCGGGCTCCAAGAGACCCAGTACTTC | TRBJ2-5 | TRBD2 | . | TRBV5-4
CASSVAGQGNYNEQFF | TGTGCCAGCAGCGTAGCCGGACAGGGAAACTACAATGAGCAGTTCTTC | TRBJ2-1 | TRBD1 | few | TRBV9
CASSGAGYGYTF | TGTGCCAGCAGCGGGGCGGGCTATGGCTACACCTTC | TRBJ1-2 | . | few | TRBV2
CASRQGQGRATEAFF | TGCGCCAGCAGACAAGGACAGGGAAGGGCCACTGAAGCTTTCTTT | TRBJ1-1 | TRBD1 | . | TRBV5-1
CASGKGMAYEQYF | TGTGCCAGCGGTAAGGGGATGGCCTACGAGCAGTACTTC | TRBJ2-7 | . | . | TRBV7-2
CASSWGTSRSTDTQYF | TGCGCCAGCAGCTGGGGGACATCCAGAAGCACAGATACGCAGTATTTT | TRBJ2-3 | . | . | TRBV5-1
CASSPSRETQYF | TGCGCCAGCAGCCCGAGTCGGGAGACCCAGTACTTC | TRBJ2-5 | . | . | TRBV5-1
CASSLGGLRYNEQFF | TGTGCCAGCAGCTTAGGAGGATTGCGTTACAATGAGCAGTTCTTC | TRBJ2-1 | . | . | TRBV7-3
CASSFAGTRADTQYF | TGTGCCAGCTCCTTCGCCGGGACTAGGGCAGATACGCAGTATTTT | TRBJ2-3 | TRBD2 | once | TRBV18
CATSRAPGQGEKLFF | TGTGCCACCAGCAGAGCCCCGGGACAGGGCGAGAAACTGTTTTTT | TRBJ1-4 | TRBD1 | . | TRBV15
CASSYYYQPQHF | TGTGCCAGCAGTTACTACTACCAGCCCCAGCATTTT | TRBJ1-5 | . | few | TRBV28
CASSVGTGELGYPAFF | TGTGCCAGCAGCGTAGGGACAGGGGAGCTGGGATATCCGGCTTTCTTT | TRBJ1-1 | TRBD1 | once | TRBV9